The rows below give T cell receptor beta chains drawn from one sample of a study of T cell changes during pregnancy in multiple sclerosis. Here immunoSEQ multiplex PCR was the method, and the copy in TCRdb shows in-frame clones only, minus some. The profile covers about 59,000 clones, with roughly 93% appearing a single time and about 2.8% taken by the ten largest. Sequencing used CD8+ T cells from peripheral blood mononuclear cells, obtained in the third trimester of pregnancy. Receptors were obtained from a female donor with multiple sclerosis, enrolled in a pregnancy study. Both conserved end residues are trimmed from each CDR3. The D gene is left open where the match is weak.

TRBD2	TRBV18	TRBJ2-3	ASSPPVTSGIVDTQY
TRBD2	TRBV7-2	TRBJ2-3	ASSPAGGPDTQY
NA	TRBV4-3	TRBJ2-7	ASSQGVETVTYEQY
TRBD1	TRBV27	TRBJ2-7	ASGVTGVLGEQY
TRBD1	TRBV28	TRBJ2-7	ASSFRGRKVYEQY
TRBD2	TRBV19	TRBJ2-2	ASRILAGVPFGELF
TRBD2	TRBV28	TRBJ2-3	ASSSLAGAGADTQY
TRBD2	TRBV19	TRBJ2-2	ASSISSGSAGELF
NA	TRBV2	TRBJ1-1	ASIGYSDMNTEAF
TRBD1	TRBV7-9	TRBJ1-2	ASSGTGASYGYT
NA	TRBV19	TRBJ2-3	ASEGTDTQY
NA	TRBV9	TRBJ1-3	ASSVVAQGGNTIY
TRBD1	TRBV30	TRBJ1-2	AWSLQGGYGYT
TRBD1	TRBV7-8	TRBJ2-1	ASSLVAGGNEQF
TRBD1	TRBV10-3	TRBJ2-7	AINPGTGYEQY
NA	TRBV9	TRBJ1-4	ASSQQGKDEKLF
NA	TRBV5-5	TRBJ1-5	ASSLEGLGGPFNQPQH
NA	TRBV19	TRBJ2-1	ASSIQAGYNEQF
NA	TRBV2	TRBJ2-5	ASSGRGDVQETQY
NA	TRBV13	TRBJ2-3	ASSMRGRSIDTQY
NA	TRBV5-6	TRBJ2-2	ASSFVQEARPGELF
TRBD1	TRBV6-1	TRBJ1-5	ASSETSRGRNQPQH
TRBD1	TRBV30	TRBJ1-2	AWGGQTYGYT
NA	TRBV7-9	TRBJ1-3	ASSPPIGRGGNTIY
NA	TRBV2	TRBJ1-2	ASSVKGFNGYT
TRBD2	TRBV4-2	TRBJ2-2	ASSQESREGLSGELF
TRBD2	TRBV10-2	TRBJ2-7	ASSESPLAGYEQY
NA	TRBV7-8	TRBJ2-6	ASSLETSGANVLT
TRBD1	TRBV4-1	TRBJ2-7	ASSQSAGGYEQY
NA	TRBV30	TRBJ1-2	AWSAGVYGYT
TRBD2	TRBV6-4	TRBJ2-1	ASSSGGLNNEQF
TRBD1	TRBV7-6	TRBJ2-2	ASSPPGQGELF
TRBD2	TRBV30	TRBJ2-7	AWSVGRGYEQY
NA	TRBV9	TRBJ1-2	ASSREPYGYT
TRBD1	TRBV27	TRBJ1-1	ASSNRQGARDTEAF
NA	TRBV7-9	TRBJ2-1	ASSSGQTDNEQF
NA	TRBV5-1	TRBJ1-1	ASSWTSGGHTEAF
TRBD2	TRBV29-1	TRBJ2-1	SVEVAGAYNEQF
TRBD1	TRBV5-6	TRBJ1-1	ASSAAGGKTEAF
NA	TRBV6-5	TRBJ2-7	ASSYSKRGEQY
NA	TRBV9	TRBJ2-1	ASSVGTPRDEQF
NA	TRBV29-1	TRBJ2-1	SSEGSGSSNEQF
TRBD2	TRBV27	TRBJ2-5	ASSLGLAGGRETQY
TRBD2	TRBV19	TRBJ2-1	ASGLAPYNEQF
TRBD1	TRBV27	TRBJ2-7	ASSFTTGEEQY
TRBD1	TRBV28	NA	ASSLSPTGGSYEQY
NA	TRBV11-2	TRBJ2-1	ASRSTDETYNEQF
NA	TRBV7-6	TRBJ2-3	ASSPQSTDTQY
TRBD1	TRBV4-2	TRBJ2-6	ASSQGPSIGTGGSGANVLT
TRBD1	TRBV6-6	TRBJ1-1	ASRDVQGAGAEAF
NA	TRBV6-5	TRBJ2-7	ASSMGLYEQY
TRBD1	TRBV27	TRBJ1-5	ASSNGQGAQPQH
TRBD1	TRBV4-3	TRBJ1-2	ASSHFGTGLGGYT
TRBD1	TRBV4-2	TRBJ2-7	VSSQQTGDRAYEQY
TRBD1	TRBV5-8	TRBJ2-7	ASRTRDSYEQY
TRBD2	TRBV6-5	TRBJ2-1	ASSYVAGHNEQF